This T cell receptor (beta chain) stems from a study of blood T cell repertoires in COVID-19. Individuals aged about 18 to 95 years were recruited from fewer than 25 US areas. Participants had their cohort set by participant-reported clinical history. Donors of Cohort 3 who recovered were those that had two negative PCRs, clearance, or symptom resolution. Trimming took off 6 bases at V and 5 bases at J, with 16 bases between the two ends. CDR1 is MDHEN and CDR2 is SYDVKM in the germline V gene. This CDR3 spans 14 amino acids. TCRdb keeps only in-frame clones here, not all; method: immunoSEQ multiplex PCR. The table shows 320,000 or so clones, with 88% occurring only once.

The sample taken for sequencing was PBMCs or T cells enriched from blood (not recorded which). This chain links TRBV28 with TRBJ1-2; possibly TRBD1 for D (5 bases). The sequence derives from a man aged 30-40 years who had recovered from COVID-19. The CDR3 bases are TGTGCCAGCAGCCATCGCGCAGGGCCTTATGGCTACACCTTC. This sequence encodes CASSHRAGPYGYTF.